The T cell receptor beta chain under discussion was sequenced for a study of T cell responses to AZD1222 COVID-19 vaccine. This clone was seen only a few times. Produced via immunoSEQ multiplex PCR; TCRdb's table is partial and in-frame only. The sample contains some 120,000 clones, about nine tenths of which appear only once. V was pared by 0 bases and J by 10 bases, with 16 bases between. Per the germline V gene, CDR1 is MNHEY and CDR2 is SVGAGI. The CDR3 spans 16 residues. The starting material was peripheral blood, obtained on day 0 of AZD1222 vaccination. The chain has TRBV6-5 and TRBJ1-6; D may be TRBD1 (5 bases). This clonotype was sampled from an adult in good health. The CDR3 DNA follows: TGTGCCAGCAGTTACTCGGGCCGGGTAGGGGAATCACCCCTCCACTTT. This sequence encodes CASSYSGRVGESPLHF.